This T cell receptor (beta chain) was identified in a study of shared clonotypes between healthy human individuals (TCRdb year 2020). Study-level background: Three men and two women, aged 18 to 49 years, made up the cohort. For each donor, CD4 naive and CD4 memory were each run on three plates, CD8 naive on two plates, and CD8 memory on one plate. The study deeply sequenced blood TCR repertoires of about five healthy adults to estimate repertoire size and the extent of clonotype sharing between individuals. To increase sequencing depth and limit assay-specific biases, TCR repertoire library preparation and sequencing were carried out by different laboratories using diverse techniques. Each donor's leukapheresis produced roughly between roughly 0.85 and 10 billion PBMCs. Results and caveats for the whole study, not just this receptor: Sharing across a few donors was observed for 4.5% to 6.5% of naive CD4, 3% to 4% of naive CD8, roughly 2.3% of memory CD4, and roughly 0.4% of memory CD8 clonotypes. Pairwise subsampling indicated that sequencing depth was expected to affect the degree of clonotype sharing among donors. Naive subsets generally had larger estimated clonotype richness than memory subsets did. Incomplete sequencing was indicated by rarefaction of sorted-subset datasets, despite the large sequencing depth. Because the study included a small number of donors, the genetic and exposure-history diversity represented was limited. Clonotypes shared by all four sorted-subset donors showed higher generation probabilities than non-shared clonotypes. Sampling was restricted to blood, and TCR repertoires in tissue are likely to differ from TCR repertoires in blood.

A remark on this clone: Its specific antigen is unknown. The input lacks base qualities; no much larger clone sits a single base away. The same CDR3 arises from other DNA sequences in this sample as well.

Using the deep immunoSEQ assay, multiplex PCR amplified TCR CDR3 regions from genomic DNA. Genomic DNA extracted from each cell subset was distributed evenly over all wells of several immunoSEQ 96-well plates, and each plate served as one replicate. Each replicate PCR for sorted subsets received approximately 220 ng genomic DNA, equal to roughly 30,000 T cell genomes. Purified libraries were measured with a Qubit 3.0 fluorometer, size-checked on a Bioanalyzer 2100, and measured again with the KAPA Library Quantification kit. Each immunoSEQ 96-well plate was sequenced on its own single-read 150-cycle Illumina NextSeq 550 flow cell. The original pipeline was this. Because the immunoSEQ output included only junctional sequences and no quality scores, the filtering could not be the same as the filtering used for full-length reads. Sequences were annotated with PyIR, a Python wrapper for IgBLAST v1.9, and V/J genes and CDR3 were assigned using IMGT germline references. Reads were removed for weak V/J assignments (E-value above 1e-6), missing CDR3, stop codons, out-of-frame junctions, or ambiguous translated residues. V3J clonotypes were defined as sequences sharing an identical inferred V gene, J gene, and CDR3 amino acid sequence. The percentage overlap between two repertoires was calculated by dividing the number of shared unique clonotypes by the size of the smaller repertoire. Richness of each repertoire was evaluated using RTK rarefaction, the Chao1 estimator, and Recon v2.1 estimates of unobserved clonotypes. Generation probabilities for all TCRbeta clonotypes obtained by the gDNA method from a handful of donors were computed using OLGA. The table was pulled from immuneACCESS by TCRdb, which kept in-frame rearrangements only. Such tables lose some clones; where checked, under half of the loss comes from unresolved V genes, and the rest has no known cause. D and trimming were read from the DNA, whereas the V and J calls and clone size are those reported in that table. Present in this sample are about 2,200,000 clones, around 93% of which were seen just once. The biggest ten clones account for more than 1.5% of the sample.

CD8 naive samples were obtained by positive selection for CCR7 among CD45RO-negative cells, yielding a CD45RA+CCR7+ population from which TemRA cells were excluded. Donors were healthy HIV-negative adults with no recently reported acute infections or vaccinations. Every donor was a Caucasian adult living in Nashville, Tennessee, USA. After blood collection by leukapheresis, PBMCs were isolated using Ficoll-Histopaque density gradient centrifugation and then cryopreserved in the vapor phase of liquid nitrogen. Analytical flow cytometry was used to check the purity and quantity of each magnetically sorted T cell population. Genomic DNA was isolated from each sorted fraction and quantified by UV absorbance on a Nanodrop 2000c. From V the trimming removes 3 bases and from J it removes 6 bases, while the gene matches leave 2 bases of the junction unaccounted for. Including cysteine and phenylalanine, the CDR3 has 13 amino acids. The kept DNA is CDR3 alone, 39 bases in frame from the first base. Looking up the germline V gene (reference sequence) yields CDR1 MNHEY and CDR2 SMNVEV.

The sequenced sample consisted of naive CD8+ T cells from PBMCs. The cell subset or site label of this sample denotes: CD45RA+CCR7+. In this chain, TRBV27 is recombined with TRBJ2-1, with 7 bases in between that match TRBD1. The sequence derives from a man younger than 35 in good health. Some clones in this sample may be carry-over from other donors' samples. In nucleotides, the sequence is TGTGCCAGCAGTTTGAGGGGGCCCAATGAGCAGTTCTTC. This yields the protein CASSLRGPNEQFF.